This entry concerns a single TCR beta chain. The antigen it recognizes is unknown. It has no much larger one-base neighbor in the sample; base qualities were not kept. From the cysteine through the phenylalanine, the CDR3 covers 17 amino acids. Only CDR3 DNA remains: 51 bases, in frame from the first base. According to the germline V gene (reference sequence), CDR1 reads DFQATT and CDR2 reads SNEGSKA. For this chain, trimming is 3 bases at the V end and 0 bases at the J end, and the number of junction bases without a gene match is 11. The entry originates in a study of blood T cell repertoires in COVID-19 (dated by TCRdb to the early 2020s). In the study overall: Samples from collaborators originated in the United States, Italy and Spain and spanned both the acute and convalescent phases of COVID-19. The prospective study material was composed of cDNA or gDNA derived from T cells, B-cell-depleted T cells, or PBMCs. The dataset comprised deeply sampled blood TCRbeta repertoires from subjects exposed to, actively infected with, or recovered from COVID-19. A freely available public database, intended as a resource for researchers studying the immune response to SARS-CoV-2, is where the repertoires were released. The samples were drawn from the first 160 participants of the ongoing ImmuneRACE study and from roughly 1,300 subjects provided by 6 global collaborators. Sample metadata almost always included a de-identified subject ID, COVID-19 status, age in years and sex. Where available, HLA class I and class II types were obtained from metadata supplied by the sample provider rather than from assay-based typing. The paper as a whole reports these results and caveats: The quantity of clinical and demographic metadata differed by source and by participant and was supplied without curation.

TCRbeta CDR3 regions were amplified from genomic DNA by means of the immunoSEQ Assay, a bias-controlled multiplex PCR. For the original study's pipeline: The number of nucleated cells in each sample was estimated from the amplification of reference gene primers within the assay. Sequence reads were collapsed and filtered to measure the absolute abundance of every unique TCRbeta CDR3 rearrangement. For each sample, productive Simpson clonality was calculated by taking the square root of Simpson's diversity index across productive rearrangements. This immuneACCESS table, as held by TCRdb, lists in-frame sequences with V and J called but not all clones. Of the missing ones, under half trace to an unresolved V gene in checked studies; the others have no known cause. The DNA was the basis for D and trimming; V, J and clone size are from that table. The sample records around 250,000 clones, around 84% of which are singletons. The biggest ten clones account for under 9% of the sample.

Each collaborating institution followed its own protocols to collect whole blood in K2EDTA tubes. Collaborator samples were shipped for TCRbeta analysis as frozen whole blood, isolated PBMCs, or DNA extracted from either sample type. The sequence was collected from a woman in her sixties or seventies with active or convalescent COVID-19. This sequence uses TRBV20-1 and TRBJ2-3; 8 central nucleotides agree with TRBD2. Sequenced input: peripheral blood. The CDR3 here reads CSASKGSSGGSTDTQYF. The DNA sequence reads TGCAGTGCTAGTAAGGGGTCCAGCGGGGGAAGCACAGATACGCAGTATTTT.